One sample yielded the 30 T cell receptor beta chains listed below, sequenced in a study of breast tumors, draining lymph nodes, adjacent tissues. MiXCR, applied by TCRdb to the multiplex PCR reads, yields one record per CDR3 protein. The table shows 70,000 or so distinct CDR3 sequences, with about 40% occurring only once. Sequenced: breast tumor tissue. The receptors stem from a female donor with breast cancer. Some clones in this sample may be carry-over from other donors' samples.

This clonotype has ten or more counts. The chain joins TRBV19 to TRBJ1-2; TRBD1 aligns across 9 bases. V lost 6 bases and J lost 8; bases outside the gene matches: 7. Germline CDR1 reads LNHDA; CDR2 reads SQIVND (reference sequence). The CDR3 has 13 amino acids. The CDR3 is CASSPDRGGGYTF. The CDR3 bases are TGTGCCAGTAGCCCGGACAGGGGCGGCGGCTACACCTTC.

This clonotype was found many times. This chain links TRBV6-1 with TRBJ2-7, with 9 bases matching TRBD2. Germline V gene sequence: CDR1 MNHNS, CDR2 SASEGT. The length of the CDR3 is 15 residues. V trimming: 6 bases; J trimming: 3 bases; junction bases outside the gene matches: 9. CDR3 nucleotide sequence: TGTGCCAGCAGGGTGGGAGCGGGAGGCTACTACGAGCAGTACTTC. Translating gives CASRVGAGGYYEQYF.

This chain links TRBV24-1 with TRBJ2-1; TRBD1 is a possible D gene (6 bases). In germline, CDR1 is KGHDR, CDR2 SFDVKD. V was clipped by 10 bases and J by 5 bases, with 14 bases between them. CDR3 length: 13 amino acids. CDR3 DNA: TGTGCCACAGGGGGTTTGGGTAACAATGAGCAGTTCTTC. Translating it yields CATGGLGNNEQFF.

The table lists this clonotype with many counts. V gene TRBV7-3 combines with J gene TRBJ2-1; 11 bases line up with TRBD2. The CDR3 is 15 residues long. With 6 bases clipped from V and 8 bases from J, the junction kept 9 bases outside the gene matches. Germline CDR1 and CDR2: SGHTA and FQGTGA. For the CDR3, the DNA is TGTGCCAGCAGTTTAGCGGGGGGGCCTATGGATGAGCAGTTCTTC. It encodes CASSLAGGPMDEQFF. Full variable domain (outside the CDR3, taken from reference TRBV7-3 and TRBJ2-1): GAGVSQTPSNKVTEKGKYVELRCDPISGHTALYWYRQSLGQGPEFLIYFQGTGAADDSGLPNDRFFAVRPEGSVSTLKIQRTERGDSAVYLCASSLAGGPMDEQFFGPGTRLTVL.

This rearrangement joins TRBV29-1 to TRBJ2-7; 14 nucleotides match TRBD2. CDR1 is SQVTM and CDR2 is ANQGSEA in the germline V gene. The CDR3 has 14 amino acids. With 8 bases clipped from V and 3 bases from J, the junction kept 6 bases outside the gene matches. In DNA form, the CDR3 reads TGCAGCCGACGGACTAGCGGGAGGTTCTACGAGCAGTACTTC. Its protein product is CSRRTSGRFYEQYF.

This clonotype was seen at least ten times. The V and J genes are TRBV20-1 and TRBJ1-2; 7 bases match TRBD1. Germline V gene sequence: CDR1 DFQATT, CDR2 SNEGSKA (reference sequence). V was pared by 0 bases and J by 8 bases, with 9 bases of the junction left unmatched. CDR3 size: 14 residues. CDR3: CSARDDWTGTGYTF. The CDR3 nucleotides are TGCAGTGCTAGAGACGATTGGACAGGAACCGGCTACACCTTC.

The rearrangement links TRBV20-1 to TRBJ1-2; no clear D. From germline, CDR1 is DFQATT and CDR2 SNEGSKA (reference sequence). V was cut by 6 bases and J by 4 bases, with 18 bases left in between. This CDR3 is 14 amino acids long. CDR3 nucleotide sequence: TGCAGTGCGACCCCGGTGGACCTGAGCTATGGCTACACCTTC. Residues: CSATPVDLSYGYTF.

Ten or more counts support this clonotype. The chain joins TRBV28 to TRBJ1-5; 9 bases fit TRBD1. From germline, CDR1 is MDHEN and CDR2 SYDVKM. The J segment lost 6 bases and the V segment lost 3 bases, leaving 9 bases of the junction unmatched. CDR3 length: 16 amino acids. CDR3 nucleotide sequence: TGTGCCAGCAGTTTGGCCTCGGGACAGGGTAGTCAGCCCCAGCATTTT. Translated, it gives CASSLASGQGSQPQHF.

This clonotype was seen just once. The V gene is TRBV7-8, the J gene TRBJ2-1, with D uncertain. Trimming shortened V by 0 bases and J by 8 bases, and 11 bases separated the two germline ends. CDR1 is SGHVS, CDR2 FQNEAQ, per germline. This CDR3 comprises 14 residues. The CDR3 here is CASSLAQSSYEQFF. The CDR3 DNA sequence: TGTGCCAGCAGCTTAGCCCAGAGCTCCTATGAGCAGTTCTTC.

The J gene is TRBJ1-4, the V gene TRBV5-6; D ambiguous. The CDR3 sequence is 14 residues long. Per the germline V gene, CDR1 is SGHDT and CDR2 is YYEEEE. Trimming removed 2 bases at V and 8 bases at J, with 13 bases between. This chain's CDR3 is CASSLAGKREKLFF. The DNA of the CDR3 is TGTGCCAGCAGCTTAGCGGGGAAGAGGGAAAAACTGTTTTTT.

The chain links TRBV19 to TRBJ2-5; D gene unclear. V gave up 4 bases and J gave up 4 bases, with 10 bases separating them. This CDR3 comprises 13 residues. From germline, CDR1 is LNHDA and CDR2 SQIVND (reference sequence). CDR3 bases: TGTGCCAGTAGTAGGGTGGCAGGAGAGACCCAGTACTTC. It encodes CASSRVAGETQYF.

Many counts were recorded for this clonotype. CDR3 nucleotides: TGCGCCAGCAGCCCCATATGGAAATTTGAGGTAAGCAATCAGCCCCAGCATTTT. Residues: CASSPIWKFEVSNQPQHF. V gene TRBV4-3 combines with J gene TRBJ1-5; no reliable D call. CDR3 length: 18 residues. Germline CDR1 reads LGHNA; CDR2 reads YSLEER. Trimming removed 4 bases from V and 1 base from J, with 20 bases in between.

At least ten counts were recorded for this clonotype. J is TRBJ2-3 and V is TRBV6-2 or TRBV6-3; tentative D call: TRBD1 (7 bases). This CDR3 has 15 residues. V lost 4 bases and J 2 bases, leaving 13 bases between the germline ends. CDR1 and CDR2 from the germline V gene are MNHEY and SVGEGT. The CDR3 protein is CASSSPGGITDTQYF. In DNA form, the CDR3 reads TGTGCCAGCAGTTCACCAGGGGGGATCACAGATACGCAGTATTTT.

With regard to this clonotype: This may be a read error, as it is one base from a much larger clone. V gene TRBV9 combines with J gene TRBJ1-2, with no clear D. There are 15 residues in the CDR3. Germline loops: CDR1 SGDLS, CDR2 YYNGEE. The CDR3 here is CASSVAQEENYGSTF. CDR3 bases: TGTGCCAGCAGCGTAGCTCAGGAGGAGAACTATGGCTCCACCTTC.

Concerning this clonotype itself: Given a much more abundant clone one base away, this may be a read error. The genes are TRBV5-8 and TRBJ2-5; 7 bases map to TRBD2. The CDR3 runs to 16 residues. Per the germline V gene, CDR1 is SGHTS and CDR2 is YDEGEE. Losses at the gene ends were 4 bases for V and 5 bases for J; bases not matched to a gene: 14. CDR3 in amino acids: CASSLGTTGSPETQYF. CDR3 DNA: TGTGCCAGCAGCCTTGGGACTACCGGGTCCCCGGAGACCCAGTACTTC.

The chain recombines TRBV15 with TRBJ2-7; TRBD1 might be the D (5 bases). Deletions cut 4 bases from V and 5 bases from J, with 12 bases between. Germline V CDR1 and CDR2: LNHNV, YYDKDF (reference sequence). CDR3 length: 13 residues. For the CDR3, the DNA is TGTGCCACCAGCAACTTAGGGGCAGACGAGCAGTACTTC. Encoded protein: CATSNLGADEQYF.

The table lists this clonotype with a few counts. The chain carries TRBV9 and TRBJ2-2; no firm D call. This CDR3 has 13 residues. V was clipped by 0 bases and J by 8 bases, with 8 bases between them. Germline V gene sequence: CDR1 SGDLS, CDR2 YYNGEE. CDR3 protein: CASSVASTGELFF. DNA of the CDR3: TGTGCCAGCAGCGTAGCATCGACAGGGGAGCTGTTTTTT.

In this sample, this clonotype turned up once. Mismatch with germline at one junction end may stem from a read error. The rearrangement uses TRBV10-3 and TRBJ2-2; 7 bases align to TRBD1. The CDR3 consists of 20 residues. From germline, CDR1 is ENHRY and CDR2 SYGVKD. The CDR3 DNA reads as TGTGCCATCAGTGAGTCTGGAACAGCGTTCGGGACAGAGAACACTGGGGAGCTGTTTTTT. As protein: CAISESGTAFGTENTGELFF.

A few counts support this clonotype. Since a much larger clone is just one base distant, this may be a read error. The gene calls are TRBV5-5 and TRBJ1-4; TRBD1 is a possible D gene (6 bases). The CDR3 is 15 residues long. Germline CDR1 SGHKS, CDR2 YYEKEE (reference sequence). CDR3 nucleotide sequence: TGTGCCAGCAGCGACGGACAGCTAAGTAATGAAAAACTGTCTTTT. This codes for CASSDGQLSNEKLSF.

This chain links TRBV6-4 with TRBJ1-5; possibly TRBD1 for D (5 bases). There are 14 residues in the CDR3. Germline lookup yields CDR1 MRHNA and CDR2 SNTAGT. Trimming left V 7 bases short and J 10 bases short, with 20 bases between. CDR3 region: CASKALGVSFPQHF. CDR3 bases: TGTGCCAGCAAAGCTCTGGGGGTAAGTTTTCCCCAGCATTTT.

The table lists this clonotype with a few counts. This chain connects TRBV10-1 to TRBJ1-1, with D possibly TRBD1 on 5 matching bases. This CDR3 has 16 amino acids. The germline CDR1 and CDR2 sequences are WNHNN and SYGVQD (reference sequence). Between the trimmed V and J ends, which lost 0 bases and 3 bases, there was a span of 14 bases. The CDR3 DNA follows: TGCGCCAGCAGTGAGTCGTGGTCAGGGATCGACACTGAAGCTTTCTTT. Amino acid sequence: CASSESWSGIDTEAFF.

This clonotype was observed at least ten times. The V gene is TRBV15, the J gene TRBJ1-2; tentatively, D is TRBD1 (5 bases). Germline CDR1 is LNHNV and CDR2 is YYDKDF (reference sequence). The CDR3 loop spans 14 amino acids. Trimming removed 1 base from V and 5 bases from J, with 11 bases in between. The DNA of the CDR3 is TGTGCCACCAGCAGAGTGGGAGGGGCTTATGGCTACACCTTC. This encodes CATSRVGGAYGYTF.

At least ten counts were recorded for this clonotype. Its ends do not fully match the called genes, so a read error is possible. The chain employs TRBV6-6 and TRBJ1-5; D uncertain. Germline V gene lookup returns CDR1 MNHNY and CDR2 SVGAGI (reference sequence). The CDR3 sequence is 16 residues long. The DNA of the CDR3 is TGTGCCAGCAGTCACTCTTTGGCTTATAGCAATCAGCCCCAGCATTTT. This codes for CASSHSLAYSNQPQHF.

This clonotype was counted at least ten times. V usage is TRBV12-5 and J usage is TRBJ1-4, with 9 nucleotides matching TRBD1. J gave up 5 bases and V 3 bases, and 4 bases lay outside the gene matches. CDR1 is LGHNT, CDR2 FRNRAP, per germline. The CDR3 is made up of 15 amino acids. CDR3 loop: CASGFWDRVNEKLFF. CDR3 coding DNA: TGTGCTAGTGGTTTTTGGGACAGGGTGAATGAAAAACTGTTTTTT.

This clonotype came up a few times. This chain connects TRBV12-3 or TRBV12-4 to TRBJ1-1; TRBD1 is a possible D gene (6 bases). This CDR3 is built from 14 residues. Trimming left V 3 bases short and J 4 bases short, with 12 bases between. CDR3 DNA: TGTGCCAGCAGTTTTGTTCGGGGGCCCACTGAAGCTTTCTTT. Amino acids: CASSFVRGPTEAFF.

In the case of this clonotype: This could be a read error, since a much larger clone is one nucleotide away. The chain couples TRBV6-5 to TRBJ2-2, with a tentative D call TRBD2 (6 bases). The germline V and J ends were trimmed by 5 bases and 2 bases, with 12 bases remaining between them. Germline-derived CDR1 and CDR2 are MNHEY and SVGAGI. CDR3 length equals 15 residues. The CDR3 DNA reads TGTGCCAGCAGTCCTGGGACTCTAAACACCGGGGAGCTGTTTTTT. It is translated as CASSPGTLNTGELFF.

Comment on this clonotype: One end of the junction does not line up with germline, which may come from a read error. The rearrangement uses TRBV2 and TRBJ2-7, with D unresolved. This CDR3 is 14 amino acids long. Germline CDR1 is SNHLY and CDR2 is FYNNEI. The CDR3 sequence is CASSEALGTCEQYF. In DNA form, the CDR3 reads TGCGCCAGCAGTGAAGCGCTGGGAACGTGCGAGCAGTACTTC.

The chain has TRBV11-2 and TRBJ1-1, with TRBD1 matching over 8 bases. From germline, CDR1 is SGHAT and CDR2 FQNNGV. The trim removed 5 bases at V and 1 base at J, leaving 6 bases unmatched. CDR3 length equals 15 residues. The CDR3 region is CASSPGQGWNTEAFF. The CDR3 DNA reads TGTGCCAGCAGCCCCGGACAGGGTTGGAACACTGAAGCTTTCTTT. The whole variable domain, filled in from reference TRBV11-2 and TRBJ1-1, reads EAGVAQSPRYKIIEKRQSVAFWCNPISGHATLYWYQQILGQGPKLLIQFQNNGVVDDSQLPKDRFSAERLKGVDSTLKIQPAKLEDSAVYLCASSPGQGWNTEAFFGQGTRLTVV.

This clonotype was found many times. This chain uses TRBV7-3 with TRBJ2-5, with D perhaps TRBD2 (5 bases). CDR1 and CDR2 (germline): SGHTA, FQGTGA. The CDR3 covers 15 residues. Trimming removed 1 base from V and 4 bases from J, with 13 bases in between. The CDR3 here is CASSLIGSGSETQYF. The CDR3 nucleotides are TGTGCCAGCAGCTTAATCGGGTCGGGGTCAGAGACCCAGTACTTC.

This clonotype was observed many times. V and J are TRBV7-8 and TRBJ1-4; D might be TRBD1 (6 bases). V was trimmed by 2 bases and J by 8 bases, leaving 12 bases between them. Germline V gene lookup returns CDR1 SGHVS and CDR2 FQNEAQ. The CDR3 runs 14 residues. DNA for the CDR3: TGTGCCAGCAGCTTACCGGAGAGGGGGGAAAAACTGTTTTTT. Its protein product is CASSLPERGEKLFF.